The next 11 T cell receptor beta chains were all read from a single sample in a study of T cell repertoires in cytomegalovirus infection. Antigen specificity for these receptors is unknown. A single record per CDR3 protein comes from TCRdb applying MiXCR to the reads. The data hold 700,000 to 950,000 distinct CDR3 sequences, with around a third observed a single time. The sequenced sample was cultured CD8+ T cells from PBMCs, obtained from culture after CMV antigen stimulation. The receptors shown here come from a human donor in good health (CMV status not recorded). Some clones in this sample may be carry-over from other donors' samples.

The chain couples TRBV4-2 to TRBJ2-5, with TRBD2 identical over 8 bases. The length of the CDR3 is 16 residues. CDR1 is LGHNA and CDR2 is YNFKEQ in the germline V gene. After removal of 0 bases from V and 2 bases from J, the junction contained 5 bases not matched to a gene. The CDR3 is CASSQDTGGLQETQYF. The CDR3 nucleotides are TGTGCCAGCAGCCAAGATACGGGGGGGCTGCAAGAGACCCAGTACTTC.

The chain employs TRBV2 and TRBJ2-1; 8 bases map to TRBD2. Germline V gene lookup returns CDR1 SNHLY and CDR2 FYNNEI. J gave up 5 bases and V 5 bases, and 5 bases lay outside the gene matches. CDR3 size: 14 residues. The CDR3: CASSFGGENNEQFF. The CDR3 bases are TGTGCCAGCAGTTTCGGGGGGGAAAACAATGAGCAGTTCTTC.

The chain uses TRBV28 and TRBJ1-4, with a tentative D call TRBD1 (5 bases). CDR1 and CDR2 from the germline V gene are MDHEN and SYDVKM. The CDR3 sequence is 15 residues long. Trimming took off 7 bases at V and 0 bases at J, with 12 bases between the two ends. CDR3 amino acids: CASTNLGATNEKLFF. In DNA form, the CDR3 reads TGTGCCAGCACCAACTTAGGGGCAACTAATGAAAAACTGTTTTTT. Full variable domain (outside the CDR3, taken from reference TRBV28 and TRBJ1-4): DVKVTQSSRYLVKRTGEKVFLECVQDMDHENMFWYRQDPGLGLRLIYFSYDVKMKEKGDIPEGYSVSREKKERFSLILESASTNQTSMYLCASTNLGATNEKLFFGSGTQLSVL.

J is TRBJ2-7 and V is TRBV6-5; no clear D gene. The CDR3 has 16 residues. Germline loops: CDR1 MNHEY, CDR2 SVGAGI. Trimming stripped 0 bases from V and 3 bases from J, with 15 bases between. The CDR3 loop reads CASSYSAEGLLYEQYF. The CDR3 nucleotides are TGTGCCAGCAGTTACTCTGCAGAAGGCCTGCTCTACGAGCAGTACTTC.

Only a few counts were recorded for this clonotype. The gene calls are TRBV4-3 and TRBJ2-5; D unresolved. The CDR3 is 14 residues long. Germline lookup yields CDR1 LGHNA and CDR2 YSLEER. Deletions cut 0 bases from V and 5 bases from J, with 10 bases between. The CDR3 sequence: CASSQEYGRETQYF. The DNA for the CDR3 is TGCGCCAGCAGCCAAGAGTATGGACGGGAGACCCAGTACTTC.

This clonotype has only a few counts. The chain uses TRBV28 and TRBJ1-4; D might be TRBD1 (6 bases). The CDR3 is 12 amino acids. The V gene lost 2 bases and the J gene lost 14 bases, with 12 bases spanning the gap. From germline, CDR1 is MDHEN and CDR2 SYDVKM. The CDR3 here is CASSLTRGLLFF. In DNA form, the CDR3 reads TGTGCCAGCAGTTTAACGCGGGGGCTCCTGTTTTTT.

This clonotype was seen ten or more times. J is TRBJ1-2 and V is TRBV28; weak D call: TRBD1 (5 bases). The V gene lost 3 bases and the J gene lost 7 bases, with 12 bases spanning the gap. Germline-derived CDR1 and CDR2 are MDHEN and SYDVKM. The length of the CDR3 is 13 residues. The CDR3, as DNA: TGTGCCAGCAGTTTGCCCCGGGGGTTTGGCTACACCTTC. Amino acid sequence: CASSLPRGFGYTF.

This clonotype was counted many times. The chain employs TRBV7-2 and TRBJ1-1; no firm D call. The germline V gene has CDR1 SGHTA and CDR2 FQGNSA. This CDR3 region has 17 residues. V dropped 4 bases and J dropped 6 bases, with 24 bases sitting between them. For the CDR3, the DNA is TGTGCCAGCAGCTCAATTACATCGGGCCTTATTAACGCTGAAGCTTTCTTT. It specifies CASSSITSGLINAEAFF.

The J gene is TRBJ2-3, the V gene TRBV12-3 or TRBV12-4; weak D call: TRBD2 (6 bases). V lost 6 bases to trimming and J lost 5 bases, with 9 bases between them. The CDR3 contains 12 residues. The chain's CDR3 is CASRREVDTQYF. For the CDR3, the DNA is TGTGCCAGCAGGAGGGAGGTAGATACGCAGTATTTT.

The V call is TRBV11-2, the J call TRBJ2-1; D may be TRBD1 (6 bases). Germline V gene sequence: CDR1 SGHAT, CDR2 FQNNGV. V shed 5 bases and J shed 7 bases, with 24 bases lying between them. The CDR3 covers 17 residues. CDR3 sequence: CASSLQATGPIRNEQFF. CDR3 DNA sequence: TGTGCCAGCAGCCTACAAGCGACAGGTCCTATTAGGAATGAGCAGTTCTTC. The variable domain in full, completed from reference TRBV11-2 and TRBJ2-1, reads EAGVAQSPRYKIIEKRQSVAFWCNPISGHATLYWYQQILGQGPKLLIQFQNNGVVDDSQLPKDRFSAERLKGVDSTLKIQPAKLEDSAVYLCASSLQATGPIRNEQFFGPGTRLTVL.

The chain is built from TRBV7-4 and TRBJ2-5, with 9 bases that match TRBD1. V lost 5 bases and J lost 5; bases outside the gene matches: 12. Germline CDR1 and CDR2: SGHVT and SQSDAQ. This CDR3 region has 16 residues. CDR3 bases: TGTGCCAGCAGCCTTATCCTAACAGGGGGCTGGGAGACCCAGTACTTC. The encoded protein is CASSLILTGGWETQYF.